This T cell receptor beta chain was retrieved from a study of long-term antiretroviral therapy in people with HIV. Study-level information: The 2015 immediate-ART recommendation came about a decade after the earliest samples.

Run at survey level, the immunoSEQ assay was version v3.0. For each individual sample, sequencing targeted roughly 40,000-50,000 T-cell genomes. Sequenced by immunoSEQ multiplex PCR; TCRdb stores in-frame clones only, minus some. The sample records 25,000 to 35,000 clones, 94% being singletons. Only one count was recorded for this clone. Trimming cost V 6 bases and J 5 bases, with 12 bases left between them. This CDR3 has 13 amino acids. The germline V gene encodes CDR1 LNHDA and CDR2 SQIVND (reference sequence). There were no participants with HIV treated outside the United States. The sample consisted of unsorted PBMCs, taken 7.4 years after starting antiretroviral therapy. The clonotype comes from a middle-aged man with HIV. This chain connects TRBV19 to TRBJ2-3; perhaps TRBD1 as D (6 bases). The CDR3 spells CASSIQGIDTQYF. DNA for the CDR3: TGTGCCAGTAGCATACAGGGAATAGATACGCAGTATTTT. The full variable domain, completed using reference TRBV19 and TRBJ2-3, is DGGITQSPKYLFRKEGQNVTLSCEQNLNHDAMYWYRQDPGQGLRLIYYSQIVNDFQKGDIAEGYSVSREKKESFPLTVTSAQKNPTAFYLCASSIQGIDTQYFGPGTRLTVL.